Presented here are 6 T cell receptor beta chains from one specimen sequenced in a study of shared clonotypes between healthy human individuals. Generated by immunoSEQ multiplex PCR, the TCRdb table keeps only in-frame clones and is missing some. The sample records over a million clones, around 78% being singletons. The sample comprised memory CD4+ T cells from PBMCs. Stated subset: CD45RA-negative fraction. These receptors came from a man aged 18 to 29 in good health. Some clones in this sample may be carry-over from other donors' samples.

The V gene is TRBV6-5, the J gene TRBJ2-5; no definite D call. Trimming shortened V by 6 bases and J by 0 bases, and 8 bases separated the two germline ends. Germline lookup yields CDR1 MNHEY and CDR2 SVGAGI. The CDR3 runs to 13 residues. The CDR3 spells CASSRANQETQYF. The DNA for the CDR3 is TGTGCCAGCAGCCGGGCTAACCAAGAGACCCAGTACTTC.

Concerning this clone: The same CDR3 is also encoded by other DNA sequences in this sample. The chain carries TRBV19 and TRBJ2-7; D gene ambiguous. The CDR3 spans 14 residues. The V gene's germline CDR1 is LNHDA and CDR2 SQIVND (reference sequence). The V and J ends lost 3 bases and 0 bases respectively, with 9 bases between them. The CDR3 sequence: CASSIRGNSYEQYF. The CDR3 DNA reads as TGTGCCAGTAGTATCCGTGGCAACTCCTACGAGCAGTACTTC.

The rearrangement uses TRBV11-2 and TRBJ2-7; D uncertain. The CDR3 length is 18 residues. Trimming removed 5 bases at V and 1 base at J, with 24 bases between. The V gene's germline CDR1 is SGHAT and CDR2 FQNNGV. This chain's CDR3 is CASSRQAGGAQSSYEQYF. The DNA for the CDR3 is TGTGCCAGCAGCCGACAAGCTGGTGGCGCCCAATCGTCCTACGAGCAGTACTTC.

Concerning this clone: A read error is possible here, since a much larger clone lies one base away. This sequence joins TRBV25-1 and TRBJ2-7, with 11 positions matching TRBD2. The CDR3 has 13 residues. In germline, CDR1 is MGHDK, CDR2 SYGVNS. In DNA, the CDR3 is TGTGCCAGCAATGAACTAGCGGGAGTAAGGCAGTACTTC. Its protein is CASNELAGVRQYF.

The CDR3 here is CASMGEENSPLHF. The CDR3 bases are TGTGCCAGCATGGGGGAAGAGAATTCACCCCTCCACTTT. V is TRBV2 and J is TRBJ1-6; TRBD1 is a possible D gene (5 bases). The CDR3 sequence is 13 residues long. CDR1 SNHLY and CDR2 FYNNEI come from the germline V gene. Trimming pared 7 bases from V and 7 bases from J, leaving 11 bases between.

The rearrangement joins TRBV6-5 to TRBJ1-2; possibly TRBD1 for D (6 bases). Germline V gene sequence: CDR1 MNHEY, CDR2 SVGAGI. Trimming left V 6 bases short and J 2 bases short, with 13 bases between. The CDR3 length is 14 residues. The CDR3, as DNA: TGTGCCAGCAGCCTCGACAGGACAAACTATGGCTACACCTTC. It translates to CASSLDRTNYGYTF.